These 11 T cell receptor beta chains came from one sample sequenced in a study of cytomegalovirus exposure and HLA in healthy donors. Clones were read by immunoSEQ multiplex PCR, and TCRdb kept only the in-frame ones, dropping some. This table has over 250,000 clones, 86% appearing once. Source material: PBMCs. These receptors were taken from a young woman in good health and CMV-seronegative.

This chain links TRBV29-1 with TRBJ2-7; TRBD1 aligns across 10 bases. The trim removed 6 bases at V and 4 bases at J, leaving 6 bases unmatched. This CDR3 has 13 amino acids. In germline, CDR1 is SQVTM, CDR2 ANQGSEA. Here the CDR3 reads CSVGQGSLYEQYF. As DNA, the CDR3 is TGCAGCGTGGGACAGGGGTCTTTATACGAGCAGTACTTC.

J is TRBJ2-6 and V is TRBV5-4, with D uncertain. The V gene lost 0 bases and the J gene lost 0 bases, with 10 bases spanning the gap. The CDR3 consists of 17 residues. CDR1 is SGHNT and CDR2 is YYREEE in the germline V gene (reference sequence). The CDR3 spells CASSLGSASSGANVLTF. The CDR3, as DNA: TGTGCCAGCAGCTTGGGAAGCGCGAGCTCTGGGGCCAACGTCCTGACTTTC.

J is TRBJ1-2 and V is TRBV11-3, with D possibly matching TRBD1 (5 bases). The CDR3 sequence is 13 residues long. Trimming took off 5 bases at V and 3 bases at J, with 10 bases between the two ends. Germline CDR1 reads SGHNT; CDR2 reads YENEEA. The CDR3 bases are TGTGCCAGCAGCCCGGGGGGGGACTATGGCTACACCTTC. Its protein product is CASSPGGDYGYTF.

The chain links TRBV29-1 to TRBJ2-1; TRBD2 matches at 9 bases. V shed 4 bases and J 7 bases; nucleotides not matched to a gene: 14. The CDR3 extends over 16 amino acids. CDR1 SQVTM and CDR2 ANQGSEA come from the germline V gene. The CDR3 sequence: CSVGGGGGRETNEQFF. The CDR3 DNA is TGCAGCGTTGGCGGCGGGGGGGGCCGGGAGACGAATGAGCAGTTCTTC.

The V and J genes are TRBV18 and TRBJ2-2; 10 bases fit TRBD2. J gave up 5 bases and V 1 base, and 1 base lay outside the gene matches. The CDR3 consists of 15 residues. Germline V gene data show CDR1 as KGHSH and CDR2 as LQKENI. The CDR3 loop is CASSPQLAGTGELFF. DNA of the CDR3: TGTGCCAGCTCACCACAACTAGCGGGGACCGGGGAGCTGTTTTTT.

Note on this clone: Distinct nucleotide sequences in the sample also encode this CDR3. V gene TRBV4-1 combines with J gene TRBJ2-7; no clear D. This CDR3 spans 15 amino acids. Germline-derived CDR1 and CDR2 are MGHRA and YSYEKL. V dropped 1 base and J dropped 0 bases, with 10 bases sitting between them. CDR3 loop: CASSQVSRSSYEQYF. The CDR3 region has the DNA TGCGCCAGCAGCCAAGTGAGCCGCTCCTCCTACGAGCAGTACTTC.

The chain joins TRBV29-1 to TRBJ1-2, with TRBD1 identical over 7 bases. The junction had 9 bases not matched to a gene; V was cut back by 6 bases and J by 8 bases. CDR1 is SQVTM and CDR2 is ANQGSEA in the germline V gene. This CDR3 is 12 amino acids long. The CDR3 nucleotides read TGCAGCGTGGAAAAGGGGGCTAGGGGCTACACCTTC. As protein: CSVEKGARGYTF. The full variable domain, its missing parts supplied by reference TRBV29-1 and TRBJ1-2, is SAVISQKPSRDICQRGTSLTIQCQVDSQVTMMFWYRQQPGQSLTLIATANQGSEATYESGFVIDKFPISRPNLTFSTLTVSNMSPEDSSIYLCSVEKGARGYTFGSGTRLTVV.

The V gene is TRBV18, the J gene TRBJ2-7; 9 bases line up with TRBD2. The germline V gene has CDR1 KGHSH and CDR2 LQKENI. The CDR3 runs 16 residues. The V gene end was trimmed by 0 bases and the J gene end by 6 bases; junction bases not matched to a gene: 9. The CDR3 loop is CASSPPRAGGGSEQYF. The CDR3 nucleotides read TGTGCCAGCTCACCACCGCGGGCGGGAGGGGGCTCCGAGCAGTACTTC.

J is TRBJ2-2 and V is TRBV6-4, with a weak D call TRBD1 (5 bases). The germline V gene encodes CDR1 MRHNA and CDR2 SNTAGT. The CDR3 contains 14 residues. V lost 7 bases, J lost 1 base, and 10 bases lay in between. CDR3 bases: TGTGCCAGCAAGCAGGGTAGGAACACCGGGGAGCTGTTTTTT. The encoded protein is CASKQGRNTGELFF.

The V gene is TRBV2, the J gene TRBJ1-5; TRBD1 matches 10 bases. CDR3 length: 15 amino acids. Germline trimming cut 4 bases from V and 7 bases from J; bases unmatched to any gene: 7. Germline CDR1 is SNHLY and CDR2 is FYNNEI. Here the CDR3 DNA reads TGTGCCAGCAGTGGGGACAGGGGACATGGGCAGCCCCAGCATTTT. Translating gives CASSGDRGHGQPQHF.

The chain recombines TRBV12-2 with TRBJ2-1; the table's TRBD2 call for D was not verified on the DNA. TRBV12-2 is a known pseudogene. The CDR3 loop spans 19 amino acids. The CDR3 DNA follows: TGTGCAAGTCGCCCTAGACTAGCGGGAGACCCTAGCTCCTACAATGAGCAGTTCTTC. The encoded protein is CASRPRLAGDPSSYNEQFF.